This T cell receptor (delta chain) was obtained from a study of γδ T cells in repeated Plasmodium falciparum infection. Study-level background: Age- and gender-matched Australian children served as comparison for malaria-exposed Malian children. Donors had four controlled P. falciparum NF54 infections over roughly 590 days. The study, taken as a whole, reports: Vdelta2-negative gammadelta repertoires appeared less diverse and less shared in Malian than Australian children. Over time and infection, Vgamma9/Vdelta2+ repertoires remained highly stable and polyclonal.

Bulk repertoires came from Vgamma9/Vdelta2+ or Vdelta2-negative gammadelta T cells flow-sorted from PBMC. With CATT, TCRdb re-called clones from the multiplex PCR reads. The sample lists roughly 90,000 delta-chain clones, approximately 0.92% occurring once. From germline, CDR1 is TSWWSYY and CDR2 QGS. The CDR3 consists of 19 residues. Trimming pared 5 bases from V and 1 base from J, leaving 26 bases between. In the case of this clone: Its antigen is not known. A read error likely explains why the TCRdb protein, taken from a much larger clone, differs from this DNA's translation at residue 13; the protein shown is translated from the DNA.

The rearrangement joins TRDV1 to TRDJ1; possibly TRDD3 for D (7 bases). TCRdb offers no J gene call, so here the DNA was matched to germline to obtain one. The sequenced sample was gamma-delta T cells from blood. This TCR derives from a pool of human donors (malaria-infected and uninfected, not separated). This CDR3 reads CALGNLPGGWGQCTDKLIF. CDR3 in DNA: TGTGCTCTTGGGAACCTTCCGGGCGGCTGGGGGCAGTGCACCGATAAACTCATCTTT.